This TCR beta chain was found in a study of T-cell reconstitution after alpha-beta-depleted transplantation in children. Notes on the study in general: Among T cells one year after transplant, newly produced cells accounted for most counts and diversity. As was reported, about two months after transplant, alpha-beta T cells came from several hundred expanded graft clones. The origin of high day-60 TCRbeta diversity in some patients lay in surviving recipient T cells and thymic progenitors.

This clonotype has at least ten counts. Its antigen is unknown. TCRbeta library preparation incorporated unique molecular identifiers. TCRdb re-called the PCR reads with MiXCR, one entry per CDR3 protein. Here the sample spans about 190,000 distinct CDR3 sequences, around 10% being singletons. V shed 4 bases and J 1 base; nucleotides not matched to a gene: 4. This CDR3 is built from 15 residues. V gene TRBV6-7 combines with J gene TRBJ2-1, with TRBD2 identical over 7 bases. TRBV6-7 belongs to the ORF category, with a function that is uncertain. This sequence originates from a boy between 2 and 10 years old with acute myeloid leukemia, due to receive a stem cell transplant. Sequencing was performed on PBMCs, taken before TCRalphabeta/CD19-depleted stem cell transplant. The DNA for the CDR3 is TGTGCCAGCAGTTCTCTAGCGGCGTCCTACAATGAGCAGTTCTTC. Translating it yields CASSSLAASYNEQFF.